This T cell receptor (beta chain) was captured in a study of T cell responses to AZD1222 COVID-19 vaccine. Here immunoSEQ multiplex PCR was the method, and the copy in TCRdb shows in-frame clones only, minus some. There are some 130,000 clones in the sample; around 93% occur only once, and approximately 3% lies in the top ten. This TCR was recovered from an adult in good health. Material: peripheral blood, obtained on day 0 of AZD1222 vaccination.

The CDR3 nucleotides read TGTGCCAGCAGCGTACTAGCGGGGGGTTCCTACAATGAGCAGTTCTTC. The encoded protein is CASSVLAGGSYNEQFF. The rearrangement uses TRBV9 and TRBJ2-1; 11 bases fit TRBD2. The CDR3 runs 16 residues. The germline V gene has CDR1 SGDLS and CDR2 YYNGEE. Trimming removed 1 base from V and 1 base from J; junction bases left unmatched: 1.